The present T cell receptor (beta chain) was sequenced within a study of regulatory T cells in long-lasting Graves disease. Broader study findings: Few sampled subjects may have lowered accuracy. Persistent Graves' patients showed reduced TCR diversity versus newly diagnosed patients. No thyroid tissue was studied; the work used peripheral blood only. TRBV28, TRBJ1-2 and TRBJ2-5 were favored in persistent disease.

iRepertoire HTBI primers and Arm-PCR of CDR3 regions built TCR beta libraries. TCRdb processed the multiplex PCR reads anew with MiXCR; each CDR3 protein has one entry. The sample comprises over 300,000 distinct CDR3 sequences, around a sixth of which are singletons, and around a fifth rests with the top ten. This clonotype was picked up many times. What it binds is unknown. Time point specified: newly diagnosed GD, antithyroid drugs for less than 3 months. RNA from PBMCs was the source of the TCR library. This CDR3 contains 15 residues. CDR1 and CDR2 from the germline V gene are MNHEY and SMNVEV (reference sequence). The V gene lost 4 bases and the J gene lost 0 bases, with 12 bases spanning the gap.

The sequenced sample was peripheral blood mononuclear cells (PBMCs), obtained at new diagnosis, from a patient treated with antithyroid drugs. This clonotype was obtained from a female donor with Graves disease. J is TRBJ1-1 and V is TRBV27; D not certain. The CDR3 DNA follows: TGTGCCAGCAGTTCGAGACTGTTTCTGAACACTGAAGCTTTCTTT. Its translation is CASSSRLFLNTEAFF.